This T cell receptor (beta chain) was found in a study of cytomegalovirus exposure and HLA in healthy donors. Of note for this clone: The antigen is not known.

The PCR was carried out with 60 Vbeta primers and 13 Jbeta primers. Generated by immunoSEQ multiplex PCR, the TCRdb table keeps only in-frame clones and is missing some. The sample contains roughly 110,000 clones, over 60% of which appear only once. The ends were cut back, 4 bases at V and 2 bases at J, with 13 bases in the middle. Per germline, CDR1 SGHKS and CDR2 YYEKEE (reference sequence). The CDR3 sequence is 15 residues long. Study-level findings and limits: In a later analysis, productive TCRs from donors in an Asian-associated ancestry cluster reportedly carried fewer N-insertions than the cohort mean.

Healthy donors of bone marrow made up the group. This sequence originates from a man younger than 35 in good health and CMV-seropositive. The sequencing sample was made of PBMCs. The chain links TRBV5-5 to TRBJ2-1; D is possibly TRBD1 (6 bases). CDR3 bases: TGTGCCAGCAGCCCCTTGAGGGGGACCTACAATGAGCAGTTCTTC. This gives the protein CASSPLRGTYNEQFF.